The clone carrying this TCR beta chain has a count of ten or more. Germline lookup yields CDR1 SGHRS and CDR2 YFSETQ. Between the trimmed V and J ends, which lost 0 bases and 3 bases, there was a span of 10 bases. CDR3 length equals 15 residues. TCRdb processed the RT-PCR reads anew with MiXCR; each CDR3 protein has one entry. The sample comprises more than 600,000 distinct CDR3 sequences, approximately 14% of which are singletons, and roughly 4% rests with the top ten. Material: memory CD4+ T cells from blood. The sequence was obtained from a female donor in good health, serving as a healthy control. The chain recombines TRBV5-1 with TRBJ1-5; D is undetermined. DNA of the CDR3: TGCGCCAGCAGCTTGGCCCCAGGCGTCAATCAGCCCCAGCATTTT. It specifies CASSLAPGVNQPQHF.